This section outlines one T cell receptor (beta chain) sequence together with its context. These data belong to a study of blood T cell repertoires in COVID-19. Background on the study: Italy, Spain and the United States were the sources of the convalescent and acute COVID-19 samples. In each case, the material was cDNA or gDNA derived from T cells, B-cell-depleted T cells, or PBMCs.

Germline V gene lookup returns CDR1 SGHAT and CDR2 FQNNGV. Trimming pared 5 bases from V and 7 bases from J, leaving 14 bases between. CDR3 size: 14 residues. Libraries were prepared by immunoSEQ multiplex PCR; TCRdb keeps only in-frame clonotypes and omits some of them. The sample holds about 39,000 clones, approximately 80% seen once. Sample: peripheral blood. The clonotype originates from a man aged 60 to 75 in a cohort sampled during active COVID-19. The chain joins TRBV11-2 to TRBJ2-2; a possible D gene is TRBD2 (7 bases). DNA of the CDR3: TGTGCCAGCAGCCCACTCGGGGGGCGCGGGGAGCTGTTTTTT. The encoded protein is CASSPLGGRGELFF.